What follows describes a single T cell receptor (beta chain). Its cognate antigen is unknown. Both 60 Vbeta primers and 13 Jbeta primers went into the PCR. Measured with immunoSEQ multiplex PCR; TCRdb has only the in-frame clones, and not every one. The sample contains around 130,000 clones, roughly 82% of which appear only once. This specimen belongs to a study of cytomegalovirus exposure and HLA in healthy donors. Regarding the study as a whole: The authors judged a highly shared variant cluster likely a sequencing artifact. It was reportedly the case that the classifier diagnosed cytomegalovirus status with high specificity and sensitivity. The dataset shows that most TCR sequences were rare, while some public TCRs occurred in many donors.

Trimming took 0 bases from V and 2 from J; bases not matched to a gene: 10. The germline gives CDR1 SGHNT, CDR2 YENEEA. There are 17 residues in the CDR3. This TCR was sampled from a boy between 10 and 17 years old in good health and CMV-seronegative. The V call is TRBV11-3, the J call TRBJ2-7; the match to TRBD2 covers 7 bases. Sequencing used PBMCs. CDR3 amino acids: CASSLDWGRDPTYEQYF. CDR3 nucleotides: TGTGCCAGCAGCTTAGATTGGGGGAGGGACCCCACCTACGAGCAGTACTTC.